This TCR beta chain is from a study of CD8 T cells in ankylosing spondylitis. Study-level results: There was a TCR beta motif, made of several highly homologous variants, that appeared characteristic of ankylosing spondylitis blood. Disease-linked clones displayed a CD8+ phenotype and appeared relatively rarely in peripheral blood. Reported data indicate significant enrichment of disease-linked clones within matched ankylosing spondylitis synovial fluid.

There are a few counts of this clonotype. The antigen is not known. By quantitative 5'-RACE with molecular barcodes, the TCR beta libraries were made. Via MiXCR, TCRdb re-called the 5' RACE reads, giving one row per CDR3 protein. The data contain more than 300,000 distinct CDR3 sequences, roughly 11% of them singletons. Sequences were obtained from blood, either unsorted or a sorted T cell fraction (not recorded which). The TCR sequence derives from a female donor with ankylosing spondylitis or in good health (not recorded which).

Here the CDR3 DNA reads TGTGCCAGCAGCTCCCACAGGGGGCTCTCCTACGAGCAGTACTTC. Its protein product is CASSSHRGLSYEQYF. The chain uses TRBV7-9 and TRBJ2-7; 9 bases fit TRBD1. The V segment lost 4 bases and the J segment 0 bases; nucleotides outside the gene matches: 4. Per germline, CDR1 SEHNR and CDR2 FQNEAQ (reference sequence). This CDR3 has 15 residues. The variable domain in full, completed from reference TRBV7-9 and TRBJ2-7, reads DTGVSQNPRHKITKRGQNVTFRCDPISEHNRLYWYRQTLGQGPEFLTYFQNEAQLEKSRLLSDRFSAERPKGSFSTLEIQRTEQGDSAMYLCASSSHRGLSYEQYFGPGTRLTVT.